These 14 T cell receptor beta chains came from one sample sequenced in a study of T cells in Graves' hyperthyroidism and ophthalmopathy. It was RNA transcripts that yielded the amplified TCR beta CDR3 regions. The TCR CDR3 first-round RT-PCR relied on the HTBI primer set. TCRdb recomputed calls from the multiplex PCR reads with MiXCR, one row per CDR3 protein. The sample lists 370,000 or so distinct CDR3 sequences; approximately 25% were seen once. Input material: blood. The receptors were gathered from a man in his forties or fifties with Graves' hyperthyroidism.

This clonotype was counted a single time. The chain recombines TRBV18 with TRBJ1-6; 9 positions match TRBD1. CDR3 length equals 15 residues. Germline V CDR1 and CDR2: KGHSH, LQKENI. Trimming removed 3 bases from V and 7 bases from J; junction bases left unmatched: 4. For the CDR3, the DNA is TGTGCCAGCTCACCGACAGGGGGGGAAAATTCACCCCTCCACTTT. It encodes CASSPTGGENSPLHF.

This clonotype occurred many times. The chain employs TRBV12-3 or TRBV12-4 and TRBJ2-7; no reliable D call. This CDR3 is 11 amino acids long. Trimming removed 1 base from V and 6 bases from J, with 4 bases in between. The DNA for the CDR3 is TGTGCCAGCAGTTTAGGACGCGAGCAGTACTTC. Residues: CASSLGREQYF.

This clonotype was picked up many times. The chain has TRBV10-3 and TRBJ2-7; TRBD2 aligns across 10 bases. CDR3 size: 15 residues. Germline loops: CDR1 ENHRY, CDR2 SYGVKD. Unmatched junction bases numbered 13, after V lost 8 bases and J lost 6 bases. CDR3 in amino acids: CAIPNVAGGWGEQYF. CDR3 nucleotides: TGTGCCATCCCGAACGTAGCGGGAGGATGGGGCGAGCAGTACTTC.

This clonotype has a count of ten or more. This chain connects TRBV11-2 to TRBJ2-3; 13 bases align to TRBD2. The CDR3 contains 15 residues. Unmatched junction bases numbered 6, after V lost 7 bases and J lost 5 bases. Germline V gene lookup returns CDR1 SGHAT and CDR2 FQNNGV. The CDR3 DNA follows: TGTGCCAGCACCCGACTAGCGGGAGGAGAAGATACGCAGTATTTT. Its protein is CASTRLAGGEDTQYF.

V usage is TRBV28 and J usage is TRBJ2-5, with D tentatively TRBD1 (7 bases). TRBJ2-1 explains the end of the DNA better; the J call may be wrong. CDR3 size: 12 residues. CDR1 and CDR2 from the germline V gene are MDHEN and SYDVKM. CDR3 sequence (DNA): TGTGCCAGCAGTTTCAGGGGGGAGACCCAGTTCTTC. Translated: CASSFRGETQFF.

The chain couples TRBV5-5 to TRBJ2-1; TRBD1 is a possible D gene (5 bases). Trimming pared 4 bases from V and 3 bases from J, leaving 11 bases between. The CDR3 has 14 residues. Germline V gives CDR1 SGHKS, CDR2 YYEKEE (reference sequence). The chain's CDR3 is CASSNGQGYNEQFF. CDR3 coding DNA: TGTGCCAGCAGCAACGGGCAGGGCTACAATGAGCAGTTCTTC.

The chain combines TRBV5-1 with TRBJ1-1; no firm D call. Germline values: CDR1 SGHRS, CDR2 YFSETQ. Trimming took off 5 bases at V and 4 bases at J, with 6 bases between the two ends. The CDR3 has 11 residues. The CDR3 DNA reads as TGCGCCAGCAGAGACGGCACTGAAGCTTTCTTT. It encodes CASRDGTEAFF.

This clonotype has a single count. The rearrangement uses TRBV5-1 and TRBJ1-2; TRBD1 matches 7 bases. Germline values: CDR1 SGHRS, CDR2 YFSETQ. J gave up 8 bases and V 0 bases, and 10 bases lay outside the gene matches. CDR3 length: 15 residues. CDR3 sequence reads: CASSLDTDREWGYTF. For the CDR3, the DNA is TGCGCCAGCAGCTTGGATACCGACAGGGAGTGGGGCTACACCTTC. Using reference TRBV5-1 and TRBJ1-2 for the parts outside the CDR3, the full variable domain is KAGVTQTPRYLIKTRGQQVTLSCSPISGHRSVSWYQQTPGQGLQFLFEYFSETQRNKGNFPGRFSGRQFSNSRSEMNVSTLELGDSALYLCASSLDTDREWGYTFGSGTRLTVV.

The rearrangement uses TRBV27 and TRBJ2-1; unclear D gene. The length of the CDR3 is 15 residues. Deletions cut 5 bases from V and 4 bases from J, with 15 bases between. CDR1 is MNHEY, CDR2 SMNVEV, per germline (reference sequence). CDR3 bases: TGTGCCAGCAGTCCCGCCCGAGGACGTTACAATGAGCAGTTCTTC. Translation: CASSPARGRYNEQFF.

This clonotype was picked up a small number of times. This chain connects TRBV25-1 to TRBJ2-7; D not resolved. The CDR3 loop spans 14 amino acids. Trimming took off 5 bases at V and 3 bases at J, with 14 bases between the two ends. Germline V CDR1 and CDR2: MGHDK, SYGVNS. DNA for the CDR3: TGTGCCAGCAGTCAGCCCGGAGAAAACTACGAGCAGTACTTC. Translating it yields CASSQPGENYEQYF.

This clonotype was detected only a few times. The chain has TRBV27 and TRBJ1-5; D gene ambiguous. CDR3 length: 13 residues. Trimming cost V 2 bases and J 7 bases, with 9 bases left between them. The V gene's germline CDR1 is MNHEY and CDR2 SMNVEV (reference sequence). The CDR3 here is CASSLGVRQPQHF. DNA of the CDR3: TGTGCCAGCAGTTTAGGGGTACGGCAGCCCCAGCATTTT.

The V and J genes are TRBV29-1 and TRBJ2-7, with a tentative D call TRBD2 (5 bases). Trimming left V 0 bases short and J 2 bases short, with 11 bases between. There are 14 residues in the CDR3. The germline CDR1 and CDR2 sequences are SQVTM and ANQGSEA. The CDR3 DNA follows: TGCAGCGTTGAAGATACGCGGGCTCCCTACGAGCAGTACTTC. It encodes CSVEDTRAPYEQYF.

This clonotype was detected ten times or more. The chain combines TRBV29-1 with TRBJ2-7; possible D gene TRBD2, 6 bases. Germline-derived CDR1 and CDR2 are SQVTM and ANQGSEA. The CDR3 runs to 13 residues. Trimming took off 5 bases at V and 6 bases at J, with 17 bases between the two ends. DNA of the CDR3: TGCAGCGTTTCGGGACGGGAGCTGGGCGAGCAGTACTTC. This translates into CSVSGRELGEQYF.

In this sample, this clonotype turned up a few times. The chain carries TRBV2 and TRBJ2-2; possibly TRBD1 or TRBD2 for D (5 bases each). CDR3 length: 15 amino acids. V was shortened by 9 bases and J by 0 bases, with 14 bases between the two germline ends. Germline V lookup: CDR1 SNHLY, CDR2 FYNNEI. The CDR3 loop is CASERDAANTGELFF. The CDR3 DNA is TGTGCCAGTGAGAGGGACGCCGCGAACACCGGGGAGCTGTTTTTT.